This entry lists 10 T cell receptor beta chains sequenced from one sample in a study of T-cell reconstitution after alpha-beta-depleted transplantation in children. Unique molecular identifiers were incorporated into the prepared TCRbeta library. TCRdb ran MiXCR on the PCR reads and lists one entry per CDR3 protein. The profile covers hundreds of thousands of distinct CDR3 sequences, with around 13% appearing a single time and 0.79% taken by the ten largest. The source was PBMCs, collected before TCRalphabeta/CD19-depleted stem cell transplant. Receptors originate from a girl aged 2-10 years with congenital amegakaryocytic thrombocytopenia, due to receive a stem cell transplant.

V and J are TRBV5-8 and TRBJ2-7; the D is unclear. Germline V lookup: CDR1 SGHTS, CDR2 YDEGEE. CDR3 length: 15 amino acids. Trimming removed 5 bases from V and 0 bases from J, with 15 bases in between. The CDR3 spells CASSGLGANSYEQYF. In nucleotides, the CDR3 is TGTGCCAGCAGTGGGCTCGGAGCGAACTCCTACGAGCAGTACTTC.

This clonotype was seen repeatedly, ten times or more. The V call is TRBV7-8, the J call TRBJ2-1; D not resolved. Germline CDR1 reads SGHVS; CDR2 reads FQNEAQ. V was shortened by 10 bases and J by 7 bases, with 17 bases between the two germline ends. This CDR3 spans 13 amino acids. In DNA, the CDR3 is TGTGCCACCCAAGGTCGGAAATTAAATGAGCAGTTCTTC. Encoded protein: CATQGRKLNEQFF.

At least ten counts were recorded for this clonotype. The V gene is TRBV20-1, the J gene TRBJ1-5; D uncertain. The CDR3 runs to 12 residues. CDR1 is DFQATT, CDR2 SNEGSKA, per germline (reference sequence). V shed 2 bases and J shed 7 bases, with 9 bases lying between them. The CDR3 is CSARQAGQPQHF. The DNA of the CDR3 is TGCAGTGCTAGACAGGCCGGGCAGCCCCAGCATTTT.

This clonotype was seen at least ten times. This chain connects TRBV7-6 to TRBJ2-2; possible D gene TRBD2, 6 bases. The germline gives CDR1 SGHVS, CDR2 FNYEAQ. The CDR3 totals 16 residues. Trimming took off 2 bases at V and 5 bases at J, with 15 bases between the two ends. DNA of the CDR3: TGTGCCAGCAGCTTAATGGGACTCCTAAGGACCGGGGAGCTGTTTTTT. This translates into CASSLMGLLRTGELFF. Filled out from reference TRBV7-6 and TRBJ2-2, the complete variable domain reads GAGVSQSPRYKVTKRGQDVALRCDPISGHVSLYWYRQALGQGPEFLTYFNYEAQQDKSGLPNDRFSAERPEGSISTLTIQRTEQRDSAMYRCASSLMGLLRTGELFFGEGSRLTVL.

This clonotype was detected ten times or more. The J gene is TRBJ1-3, the V gene TRBV29-1; 8 nucleotides match TRBD1. V shed 8 bases, J shed 8 bases, and the junction held 5 bases outside the gene matches. The CDR3 is made up of 11 amino acids. Germline V lookup: CDR1 SQVTM, CDR2 ANQGSEA. The CDR3 loop reads CSSGQGDTIYF. The CDR3 bases are TGCAGCTCCGGACAGGGAGACACCATATATTTT.

In its sample, this clonotype was seen a few times. The chain carries TRBV7-2 and TRBJ2-2, with TRBD2 as a possible D gene (5 bases). Trimming pared 2 bases from V and 6 bases from J, leaving 16 bases between. The CDR3 is 16 amino acids. The germline V gene encodes CDR1 SGHTA and CDR2 FQGNSA. The CDR3: CASSLIGGSGSGELFF. In DNA form, the CDR3 reads TGTGCCAGCAGCTTAATTGGCGGGTCCGGGTCCGGGGAGCTGTTTTTT.

This clonotype was observed at least ten times. This chain uses TRBV5-6 with TRBJ2-7; D is uncertain. The CDR3 spans 13 residues. Germline CDR1 reads SGHDT; CDR2 reads YYEEEE. V gave up 7 bases and J gave up 7 bases, with 18 bases separating them. The DNA for the CDR3 is TGTGCCAGCCAGGTTTTGGCAAATGAGGAGCAGTACTTC. Its translation: CASQVLANEEQYF.

This chain connects TRBV11-2 to TRBJ2-6; TRBD2 agrees at 10 bases. This CDR3 contains 20 residues. V shed 0 bases, J shed 2 bases, and the junction held 10 bases outside the gene matches. Per germline, CDR1 SGHAT and CDR2 FQNNGV. CDR3 sequence: CASSLESGLAGVAGANVLTF. CDR3 DNA: TGTGCCAGCAGCTTAGAATCGGGGCTAGCGGGAGTCGCTGGGGCCAACGTCCTGACTTTC. The full variable domain, in which reference TRBV11-2 and TRBJ2-6 provide the parts outside the CDR3, is EAGVAQSPRYKIIEKRQSVAFWCNPISGHATLYWYQQILGQGPKLLIQFQNNGVVDDSQLPKDRFSAERLKGVDSTLKIQPAKLEDSAVYLCASSLESGLAGVAGANVLTFGAGSRLTVL.

The rearrangement uses TRBV5-5 and TRBJ1-4; D not resolved. This CDR3 contains 16 residues. Germline V gene lookup returns CDR1 SGHKS and CDR2 YYEKEE (reference sequence). The V end was cut by 1 base, the J end by 0 bases, with 10 bases between. The CDR3 sequence: CASSLFYKATNEKLFF. The DNA of the CDR3 is TGTGCCAGCAGCTTGTTCTACAAGGCAACTAATGAAAAACTGTTTTTT.

This clonotype was observed many times. The chain carries TRBV30 and TRBJ1-1; D gene uncertain. Germline-derived CDR1 and CDR2 are GTSNPN and SVGIG (reference sequence). The CDR3 has 12 residues. Trimming shortened V by 2 bases and J by 7 bases, and 11 bases separated the two germline ends. CDR3 amino acids: CAWSPRQDEAFF. The CDR3 bases are TGTGCCTGGAGTCCGAGACAAGATGAAGCTTTCTTT.